This T cell receptor beta chain was recorded in a study of CD8+ T cells in alopecia areata. Findings and caveats of the study: More clonal than normal scalp was lesional scalp, particularly alopecia totalis/universalis. Scalp sequencing captures resident alphabeta T cells of normal skin too.

The sequencing template was cDNA reverse transcribed from extracted RNA. Clones were read by immunoSEQ multiplex PCR, and TCRdb kept only the in-frame ones, dropping some. Of tens of thousands of clones in the sample, around 44% were seen once. On this clone: What it binds is not known.

The CDR3 covers 13 residues. Germline-derived CDR1 and CDR2 are SQVTM and ANQGSEA. Trimming left V 5 bases short and J 4 bases short, with 9 bases between. The rearrangement links TRBV29-1 to TRBJ1-6; D unclear. Sequences were obtained from NKG2D-low CD8+ T cells sorted from blood. This clonotype originated in a human donor with alopecia areata. CDR3: CSVSPGYNSPLHF. The CDR3 bases are TGCAGCGTTTCTCCGGGGTATAATTCACCCCTCCACTTT.